This T cell receptor beta chain was observed in a study of cytomegalovirus exposure and HLA in healthy donors. The V segment lost 0 bases and the J segment 6 bases; nucleotides outside the gene matches: 4. Looked up from germline, CDR1 is SGHRS and CDR2 is YFSETQ. CDR3 length: 14 amino acids. The PCR had 60 Vbeta and 13 Jbeta primers. Sequenced by immunoSEQ multiplex PCR; TCRdb stores in-frame clones only, minus some. The sample shows 150,000 to 200,000 clones, 65% to 75% of them seen only once. This clone was recorded a few times. The antigen remains unidentified. Broader study findings: In vitro confirmation showed three CMV-associated chains to be CMV antigen specific. CMV serostatus was the sole immune exposure data available.

The origin of this receptor is a girl between 10 and 17 years old in good health and CMV-seronegative. The rearrangement links TRBV5-1 to TRBJ2-7; 9 bases are shared with TRBD1. Sequencing was done on a sample of PBMCs. The CDR3 protein is CASSLVGQGSEQYF. The CDR3 DNA is TGCGCCAGCAGCTTGGTGGGACAGGGTTCCGAGCAGTACTTC.